The 16 T cell receptor beta chains presented below share a single source sample, sequenced in a study of T cell responses to AZD1222 COVID-19 vaccine. Assay: immunoSEQ multiplex PCR; the TCRdb copy retains only in-frame clones and omits some. The sample includes about 76,000 clones, roughly 90% of them seen just once. The sequenced sample was peripheral blood, obtained on day 0 of MenACWY control vaccination. The receptors were gathered from an adult in good health.

This clone has a single count. The V and J genes are TRBV28 and TRBJ1-2, with a possible D match to TRBD1 (5 bases). The CDR3 has 18 residues. The V end was cut by 2 bases, the J end by 6 bases, with 25 bases between. The germline CDR1 and CDR2 sequences are MDHEN and SYDVKM. This CDR3 is CASSLRYPVPGREHGYTF. CDR3 nucleotide sequence: TGTGCCAGCAGTTTAAGGTATCCCGTCCCCGGCAGGGAACATGGCTACACCTTC.

This chain joins TRBV19 and TRBJ1-5; D perhaps matches TRBD1 (5 bases). Germline lookup yields CDR1 LNHDA and CDR2 SQIVND (reference sequence). Trimming cost V 4 bases and J 9 bases, with 13 bases left between them. This CDR3 has 13 amino acids. CDR3 coding DNA: TGTGCCAGTAGTAGGGGCCTAAGGTCGCCCCAGCATTTT. Its protein is CASSRGLRSPQHF.

This clone appeared once. This rearrangement joins TRBV6-5 to TRBJ2-7; D gene uncertain. CDR1 MNHEY and CDR2 SVGAGI come from the germline V gene. V was trimmed by 6 bases and J by 3 bases, leaving 9 bases between them. There are 12 residues in the CDR3. CDR3 in amino acids: CASRPSSYEQYF. As DNA, the CDR3 is TGTGCCAGCAGACCCAGCAGCTACGAGCAGTACTTC.

V gene TRBV6-4 combines with J gene TRBJ2-3, with D perhaps matching TRBD2 (6 bases). The CDR3 sequence is 14 residues long. Between the trimmed V and J ends, which lost 6 bases and 2 bases, there was a span of 12 bases. CDR1 and CDR2 (germline): MRHNA, SNTAGT. The CDR3 DNA reads TGTGCCAGCAGCCGGGGAGGACCCACAGATACGCAGTATTTT. Its protein is CASSRGGPTDTQYF.

The chain combines TRBV27 with TRBJ1-2, with TRBD1 matching over 7 bases. Germline CDR1 and CDR2: MNHEY and SMNVEV (reference sequence). J lost 4 bases, V lost 7 bases, and 15 bases had no gene match. The CDR3 extends over 16 amino acids. The CDR3 DNA reads as TGTGCCAGCATGGGGGTGGTGGGACAGATTACCTATGGCTACACCTTC. This codes for CASMGVVGQITYGYTF.

The V gene is TRBV5-6, the J gene TRBJ2-7; 7 bases map to TRBD1. With V trimmed by 6 bases and J by 3 bases, 15 bases remained unmatched. The CDR3 consists of 16 residues. Germline lookup yields CDR1 SGHDT and CDR2 YYEEEE. The CDR3: CASTLPGQSLFYEQYF. The CDR3 bases are TGTGCCAGCACCCTGCCGGGACAGAGTTTGTTCTACGAGCAGTACTTC. Combining the CDR3 with reference TRBV5-6 and TRBJ2-7 gives the whole variable domain DAGVTQSPTHLIKTRGQQVTLRCSPKSGHDTVSWYQQALGQGPQFIFQYYEEEERQRGNFPDRFSGHQFPNYSSELNVNALLLGDSALYLCASTLPGQSLFYEQYFGPGTRLTVT.

The rearrangement joins TRBV11-3 to TRBJ2-1; D may be TRBD1 (5 bases). Germline CDR1 SGHNT, CDR2 YENEEA. The V and J ends lost 1 base and 9 bases respectively, with 13 bases between them. The CDR3 is made up of 14 amino acids. CDR3 coding DNA: TGTGCCAGCAGCTTAGTCGGAGTTGGGGCTGAGCAGTTCTTC. Protein sequence: CASSLVGVGAEQFF. The whole variable domain, filled in from reference TRBV11-3 and TRBJ2-1, reads EAGVVQSPRYKIIEKKQPVAFWCNPISGHNTLYWYLQNLGQGPELLIRYENEEAVDDSQLPKDRFSAERLKGVDSTLKIQPAELGDSAVYLCASSLVGVGAEQFFGPGTRLTVL.

V usage is TRBV6-6 and J usage is TRBJ2-3; D is possibly TRBD2 (5 bases). CDR1 is MNHNY, CDR2 SVGAGI, per germline (reference sequence). The CDR3 is made up of 16 amino acids. V was pared by 3 bases and J by 2 bases, with 15 bases between. The DNA for the CDR3 is TGTGCCAGCAGTTATGATGAGAGCGGAGACACAGATACGCAGTATTTT. It codes for CASSYDESGDTDTQYF.

The chain is built from TRBV28 and TRBJ2-1, with D unclear. The germline CDR1 and CDR2 sequences are MDHEN and SYDVKM. The ends were cut back, 3 bases at V and 9 bases at J, with 6 bases in the middle. CDR3 length: 11 amino acids. The CDR3 region is CASSFGPEQFF. The CDR3 DNA is TGTGCCAGCAGTTTCGGTCCTGAGCAGTTCTTC. Looking up the rest from reference TRBV28 and TRBJ2-1 gives the full variable domain: DVKVTQSSRYLVKRTGEKVFLECVQDMDHENMFWYRQDPGLGLRLIYFSYDVKMKEKGDIPEGYSVSREKKERFSLILESASTNQTSMYLCASSFGPEQFFGPGTRLTVL.

This rearrangement joins TRBV28 to TRBJ2-5; D not resolved. The CDR3 is 13 amino acids. Germline V gene data show CDR1 as MDHEN and CDR2 as SYDVKM. Trimming cost V 5 bases and J 1 base, with 8 bases left between them. CDR3 amino acids: CASSPPAQETQYF. The CDR3 DNA sequence: TGTGCCAGCAGTCCCCCTGCCCAAGAGACCCAGTACTTC.

The V and J genes are TRBV11-2 and TRBJ2-4; tentatively, D is TRBD2 (6 bases). The germline V and J ends were trimmed by 1 base and 6 bases, with 10 bases remaining between them. Germline-derived CDR1 and CDR2 are SGHAT and FQNNGV. The CDR3 spans 14 residues. CDR3 sequence reads: CASSLGLALNIQYF. The CDR3 DNA is TGTGCCAGCAGCTTAGGCCTAGCGCTAAACATTCAGTACTTC. The full variable domain, rest sourced from reference TRBV11-2 and TRBJ2-4, is EAGVAQSPRYKIIEKRQSVAFWCNPISGHATLYWYQQILGQGPKLLIQFQNNGVVDDSQLPKDRFSAERLKGVDSTLKIQPAKLEDSAVYLCASSLGLALNIQYFGAGTRLSVL.

The rearrangement uses TRBV28 and TRBJ2-7; D is ambiguous. Germline CDR1 reads MDHEN; CDR2 reads SYDVKM. The CDR3 runs 14 residues. Between the trimmed V and J ends, which lost 0 bases and 3 bases, there was a span of 9 bases. The DNA of the CDR3 is TGTGCCAGCAGTTTATGGGTTAGAAACTACGAGCAGTACTTC. It encodes CASSLWVRNYEQYF.

This chain uses TRBV28 with TRBJ1-2, with D hard to call. Germline V CDR1 and CDR2: MDHEN, SYDVKM. The V end was cut by 3 bases, the J end by 0 bases, with 8 bases between. There are 14 residues in the CDR3. The CDR3 DNA sequence: TGTGCCAGCAGTTTCGTGACATCTAACTATGGCTACACCTTC. This codes for CASSFVTSNYGYTF.

The V and J genes are TRBV9 and TRBJ1-1; no firm D call. Germline V gene sequence: CDR1 SGDLS, CDR2 YYNGEE. This CDR3 is 15 amino acids long. The V end was cut by 0 bases, the J end by 1 base, with 10 bases between. CDR3 nucleotides: TGTGCCAGCAGCGTAGTGGACGATGGGAACACTGAAGCTTTCTTT. As protein: CASSVVDDGNTEAFF.

This clone was recorded only once. J is TRBJ1-4 and V is TRBV27; 7 nucleotides align to TRBD1. Losses at the gene ends were 5 bases for V and 7 bases for J; bases not matched to a gene: 7. Germline CDR1 and CDR2: MNHEY and SMNVEV (reference sequence). The CDR3 is made up of 14 amino acids. Written as DNA, the CDR3 is TGTGCCAGCAGTCCTGGAGGGGGCTTTGAAAAACTGTTTTTT. It is translated as CASSPGGGFEKLFF.

The chain combines TRBV6-5 with TRBJ2-3, with 11 bases that match TRBD2. This CDR3 region has 14 residues. The V and J ends lost 4 bases and 7 bases, in that order; junction bases with no gene match: 4. Germline CDR1 and CDR2: MNHEY and SVGAGI. The CDR3, as DNA: TGTGCCAGCAGTTTGGGACTAGCGGAGAATACGCAGTATTTT. This encodes CASSLGLAENTQYF.